This T cell receptor beta chain was sequenced in a study of beta chain features in type 1 diabetes. The overall study: All samples together contributed about 100,000,000 sorted cells for examination.

V lost 4 bases and J 4 bases, leaving 7 bases between the germline ends. This CDR3 contains 12 residues. Germline V gene data show CDR1 as KGHSH and CDR2 as LQKENI. Concerning this clone itself: The antigen remains undetermined.

Expressed TCRB transcripts were sequenced after all isolated RNA was converted to cDNA. Naive, central memory and regulatory T cell samples came to a mean of roughly 4 million reads. Sequencing used immunoSEQ multiplex PCR; TCRdb keeps in-frame clones, though not all of them. In the table there are about 340,000 clones, over 7% of which are singletons. Based on CD45RO/CCR7/CD25/CD127/CD95/CD27, CD4+ regulatory, stem cell-like memory, naive and central memory cells were sorted. Broader study findings: Among all four CD4+ subsets, Type 1 diabetes patients had TCRB CDR3s that were moderately but significantly shorter. Relative to healthy donors, patients appeared to have naive, central memory and Treg TCRB repertoires that were more similar.

The chain employs TRBV18 and TRBJ2-5, with D unclear. The clonotype comes from a man aged 25 to 40 with type 1 diabetes. Input material: central memory CD4+ T cells from blood. CDR3 sequence: CASSLDRETQYF. For the CDR3, the DNA is TGTGCCAGCTCACTAGACCGAGAGACCCAGTACTTC.